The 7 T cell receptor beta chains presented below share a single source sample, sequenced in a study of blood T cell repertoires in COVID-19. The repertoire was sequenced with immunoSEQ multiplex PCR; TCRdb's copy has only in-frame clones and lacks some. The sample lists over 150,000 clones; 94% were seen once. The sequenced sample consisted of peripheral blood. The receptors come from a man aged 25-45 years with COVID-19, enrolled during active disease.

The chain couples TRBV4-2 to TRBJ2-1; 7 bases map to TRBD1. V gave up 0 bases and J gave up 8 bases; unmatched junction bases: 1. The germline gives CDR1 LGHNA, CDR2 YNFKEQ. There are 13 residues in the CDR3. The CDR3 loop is CASSQETGYEQFF. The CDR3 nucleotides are TGTGCCAGCAGCCAAGAGACAGGGTATGAGCAGTTCTTC.

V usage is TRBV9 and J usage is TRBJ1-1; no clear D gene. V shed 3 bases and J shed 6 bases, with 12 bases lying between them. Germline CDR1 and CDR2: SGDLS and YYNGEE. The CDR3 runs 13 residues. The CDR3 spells CASSATPGAEAFF. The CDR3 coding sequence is TGTGCCAGCAGCGCGACCCCAGGCGCTGAAGCTTTCTTT.

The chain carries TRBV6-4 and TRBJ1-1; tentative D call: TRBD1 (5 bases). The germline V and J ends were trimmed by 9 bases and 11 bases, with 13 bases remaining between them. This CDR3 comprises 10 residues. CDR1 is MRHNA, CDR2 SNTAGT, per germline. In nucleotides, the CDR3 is TGTGCCAGTACCAGGGAGGGGGCTTTCTTT. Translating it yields CASTREGAFF.

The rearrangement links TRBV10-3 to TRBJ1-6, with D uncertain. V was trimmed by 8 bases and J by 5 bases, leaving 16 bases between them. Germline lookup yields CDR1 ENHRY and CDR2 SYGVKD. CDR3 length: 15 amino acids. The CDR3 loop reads CAIQLNAQNNSPLHF. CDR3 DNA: TGTGCCATCCAACTTAACGCACAGAATAATTCACCCCTCCACTTT.

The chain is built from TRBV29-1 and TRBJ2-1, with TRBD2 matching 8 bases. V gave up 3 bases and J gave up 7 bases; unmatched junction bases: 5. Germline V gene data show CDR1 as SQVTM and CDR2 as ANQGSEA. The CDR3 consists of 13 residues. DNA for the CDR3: TGCAGCGTTGATAGCGGGGTCGGGAATGAGCAGTTCTTC. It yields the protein CSVDSGVGNEQFF.

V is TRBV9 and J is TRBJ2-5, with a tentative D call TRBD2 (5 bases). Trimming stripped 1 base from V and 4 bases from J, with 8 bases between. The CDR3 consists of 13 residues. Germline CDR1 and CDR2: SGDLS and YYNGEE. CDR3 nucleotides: TGTGCCAGCAGCGTACTAGCTGGAGAGACCCAGTACTTC. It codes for CASSVLAGETQYF.

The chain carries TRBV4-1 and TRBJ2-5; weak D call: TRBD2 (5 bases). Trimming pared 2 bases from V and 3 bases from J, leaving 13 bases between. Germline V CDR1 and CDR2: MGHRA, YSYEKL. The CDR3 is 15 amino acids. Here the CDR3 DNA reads TGCGCCAGCAGCCAACCCTGGGGAGAAAAAGAGACCCAGTACTTC. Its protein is CASSQPWGEKETQYF.